This entry lists 9 T cell receptor beta chains sequenced from one sample in a study of blood T cell repertoires in COVID-19. Libraries were prepared by immunoSEQ multiplex PCR; TCRdb keeps only in-frame clonotypes and omits some of them. The sample carries under 300,000 clones, approximately 86% recorded once. The sample was PBMCs or T cells enriched from blood (not recorded which). These receptors originate from a woman aged 30 to 39 who had recovered from COVID-19.

The rearrangement joins TRBV3-1 (or the pseudogene TRBV3-2) to TRBJ2-7; D is perhaps TRBD2 (6 bases). Trimming stripped 0 bases from V and 4 bases from J, with 16 bases between. Germline V gene data show CDR1 as LGHDT and CDR2 as YNNKEL (reference sequence). The CDR3 runs 16 residues. The CDR3 sequence: CASSQDLREVIYEQYF. The CDR3, as DNA: TGTGCCAGCAGCCAAGATTTGAGGGAGGTCATATACGAGCAGTACTTC.

The CDR3 bases are TGTGCCAGCAGCTTGGAGTCAGGGTATGGTGAGCAGTACTTC. Protein sequence: CASSLESGYGEQYF. The gene calls are TRBV5-4 and TRBJ2-7, with a weak D call TRBD1 (5 bases). The CDR3 contains 14 residues. Germline V gives CDR1 SGHNT, CDR2 YYREEE (reference sequence). Trimming took off 0 bases at V and 7 bases at J, with 14 bases between the two ends.

This clone was detected once. The chain has TRBV5-1 and TRBJ2-2; TRBD2 matches 15 bases. V was pared by 4 bases and J by 4 bases, with 8 bases of the junction left unmatched. In germline, CDR1 is SGHRS, CDR2 YFSETQ. The CDR3 is 18 residues long. The CDR3 sequence: CASSGGLAGGKATGELFF. The CDR3 bases are TGCGCCAGCAGCGGAGGACTAGCGGGGGGGAAGGCCACCGGGGAGCTGTTTTTT.

The chain carries TRBV20-1 and TRBJ1-5; D gene unclear. The germline V and J ends were trimmed by 3 bases and 3 bases, with 12 bases remaining between them. This CDR3 has 14 residues. Germline assignment: CDR1 DFQATT and CDR2 SNEGSKA (reference sequence). The CDR3 DNA reads as TGCAGTGCTAGTCGCAGGAACGACAATCAGCCCCAGCATTTT. Translating gives CSASRRNDNQPQHF.

V and J are TRBV7-9 and TRBJ1-2, with a possible D match to TRBD1 (6 bases). Per germline, CDR1 SEHNR and CDR2 FQNEAQ (reference sequence). CDR3 length: 12 residues. V gave up 11 bases and J gave up 6 bases, with 16 bases separating them. The CDR3 loop reads CAGYLGAHGYTF. In nucleotides, the CDR3 is TGTGCCGGTTATTTGGGGGCGCATGGCTACACCTTC.

The chain links TRBV2 to TRBJ1-6, with 7 bases aligning to TRBD1. The CDR3 length is 15 residues. Germline V CDR1 and CDR2: SNHLY, FYNNEI. J gave up 5 bases and V 4 bases, and 5 bases lay outside the gene matches. This CDR3 reads CASSARQGHNSPLHF. CDR3 DNA: TGTGCCAGCAGTGCCCGACAGGGTCATAATTCACCCCTCCACTTT.

The chain employs TRBV3-1 (or the pseudogene TRBV3-2) and TRBJ1-4, with TRBD1 identical over 8 bases. The CDR3 is 15 amino acids. Germline CDR1 reads LGHDT; CDR2 reads YNNKEL (reference sequence). The J segment lost 5 bases and the V segment lost 3 bases, leaving 5 bases of the junction unmatched. Here the CDR3 reads CASSHQGAWNEKLFF. CDR3 in DNA: TGTGCCAGCAGCCATCAGGGGGCCTGGAATGAAAAACTGTTTTTT.

This clone was picked up one time. The chain employs TRBV7-3 and TRBJ1-2, with 8 bases lining up with TRBD1. The ends lost 3 bases at V and 7 bases at J; junction bases unmatched: 4. The germline V gene has CDR1 SGHTA and CDR2 FQGTGA. The CDR3 sequence is 13 residues long. The CDR3 protein is CASSFPGGGGYTF. Written as DNA, the CDR3 is TGTGCCAGCAGCTTTCCAGGGGGCGGTGGCTACACCTTC.

The CDR3 DNA reads TGCGCCAGCAGCCCCCCGACAGCTGAAGCTTTCTTT. This codes for CASSPPTAEAFF. This chain joins TRBV5-1 and TRBJ1-1; D might be TRBD1 (5 bases). Trimming shortened V by 4 bases and J by 6 bases, and 10 bases separated the two germline ends. Per the germline V gene, CDR1 is SGHRS and CDR2 is YFSETQ. CDR3 length equals 12 residues.